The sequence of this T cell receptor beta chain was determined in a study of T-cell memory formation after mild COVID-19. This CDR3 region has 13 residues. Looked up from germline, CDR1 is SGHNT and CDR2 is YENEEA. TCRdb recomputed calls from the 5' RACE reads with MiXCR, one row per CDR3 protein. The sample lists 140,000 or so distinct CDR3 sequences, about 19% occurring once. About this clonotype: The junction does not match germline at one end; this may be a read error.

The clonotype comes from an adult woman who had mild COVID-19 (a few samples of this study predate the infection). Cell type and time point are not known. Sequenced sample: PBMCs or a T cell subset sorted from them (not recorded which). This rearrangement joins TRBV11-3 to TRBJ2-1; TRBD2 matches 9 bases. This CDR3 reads CASSKDSSGREVF. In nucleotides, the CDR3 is TGTGCCAGCAGCAAGGACAGTAGCGGGAGAGAGGTCTTC. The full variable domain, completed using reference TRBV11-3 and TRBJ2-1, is EAGVVQSPRYKIIEKKQPVAFWCNPISGHNTLYWYLQNLGQGPELLIRYENEEAVDDSQLPKDRFSAERLKGVDSTLKIQPAELGDSAVYLCASSKDSSGREVFGPGTRLTVL.